The 18 T cell receptor beta chains presented below share a single source sample, sequenced in a study of T cells in Graves' hyperthyroidism and ophthalmopathy. Amplification yielded TCR beta CDR3 regions, with RNA transcripts as the source. With the HTBI primer set, the TCR CDR3 went through a first round of RT-PCR. Each CDR3 protein is one row after TCRdb ran MiXCR on the multiplex PCR reads. The table has about 530,000 distinct CDR3 sequences, roughly 18% seen once; the top ten hold roughly 18%. Sequences were obtained from blood. All receptors derive from a woman aged 18-29 years with Graves' ophthalmopathy.

This clonotype was detected a few times. The V call is TRBV6-2 or TRBV6-3, the J call TRBJ2-5, with D perhaps matching TRBD2 (6 bases). The CDR3 consists of 14 residues. CDR1 and CDR2 from the germline V gene are MNHEY and SVGEGT. V was trimmed by 0 bases and J by 5 bases, leaving 10 bases between them. The CDR3 here is CASSYSSAGETQYF. CDR3 bases: TGTGCCAGCAGTTACTCGAGTGCGGGGGAGACCCAGTACTTC.

This clonotype has only a few counts. CDR3 sequence: CASSEFRGQDQPQHF. As DNA, the CDR3 is TGTGCCAGCAGTGAATTTAGGGGGCAGGATCAGCCCCAGCATTTT. The chain recombines TRBV25-1 with TRBJ1-5; TRBD1 matches at 7 bases. Germline V gives CDR1 MGHDK, CDR2 SYGVNS. J lost 5 bases, V lost 1 base, and 5 bases had no gene match. The CDR3 length is 15 residues.

This clonotype occurred a few times. The chain combines TRBV7-9 with TRBJ2-2; no definite D call. The V end was cut by 0 bases, the J end by 2 bases, with 4 bases between. This CDR3 has 14 residues. Germline CDR1 is SEHNR and CDR2 is FQNEAQ (reference sequence). CDR3 sequence (DNA): TGTGCCAGCAGCTTAGCCCAAAACACCGGGGAGCTGTTTTTT. Amino acids: CASSLAQNTGELFF.

The V and J genes are TRBV5-4 and TRBJ1-6; D remains unclear. With 0 bases removed from V and 6 bases from J, the gap between germline ends came to 10 bases. The CDR3 totals 15 residues. Germline CDR1 reads SGHNT; CDR2 reads YYREEE (reference sequence). This CDR3 is CASSLGRPGNSPLHF. CDR3 nucleotides: TGTGCCAGCAGCTTGGGCCGTCCGGGTAATTCACCCCTCCACTTT.

The chain joins TRBV29-1 to TRBJ2-7; TRBD1 matches 9 bases. The CDR3 covers 13 residues. Losses at the gene ends were 8 bases for V and 2 bases for J; bases not matched to a gene: 7. Germline V CDR1 and CDR2: SQVTM, ANQGSEA. CDR3 sequence reads: CSSRGDRAYEQYF. The DNA of the CDR3 is TGCAGCTCAAGGGGGGACAGGGCCTACGAGCAGTACTTC.

This clonotype was picked up many times. The J gene is TRBJ1-6, the V gene TRBV6-1; 8 nucleotides agree with TRBD1. The V and J ends lost 1 base and 7 bases, in that order; junction bases with no gene match: 0. Per germline, CDR1 MNHNS and CDR2 SASEGT. The CDR3 is 14 amino acids. The CDR3 region has the DNA TGTGCCAGCAGTGAAGGGACAGGGAATTCACCCCTCCACTTT. Residues: CASSEGTGNSPLHF.

This clonotype has only a few counts. V is TRBV28 and J is TRBJ2-5, with D tentatively TRBD1 (6 bases). Germline loops: CDR1 MDHEN, CDR2 SYDVKM. The CDR3 has 15 amino acids. V lost 5 bases and J lost 1, with 14 bases in between. The DNA of the CDR3 is TGTGCCAGCAGTCCAGGGACAAGGGGCCAAGAGACCCAGTACTTC. As protein: CASSPGTRGQETQYF.

This clonotype was counted many times. The chain carries TRBV2 and TRBJ1-1, with D possibly being TRBD1 (5 bases). The V end lost 0 bases, the J end lost 7 bases, and 12 bases lay between the germline ends. CDR1 and CDR2 from the germline V gene are SNHLY and FYNNEI. This CDR3 contains 14 residues. CDR3 DNA: TGTGCCAGCAGTGAAGCGCGGGGGAAAGGTGAAGCTTTCTTT. This gives the protein CASSEARGKGEAFF.

This clonotype was counted between two and nine times. V gene TRBV5-4 combines with J gene TRBJ2-3; 8 nucleotides align to TRBD1. This CDR3 spans 19 amino acids. Per the germline V gene, CDR1 is SGHNT and CDR2 is YYREEE (reference sequence). Trimming at V came to 5 bases and at J to 0 bases, leaving 17 bases not matched to a gene. This chain's CDR3 is CASSRLQGGIRVSTDTQYF. DNA for the CDR3: TGTGCCAGCAGTCGGCTACAGGGGGGTATTAGGGTTAGCACAGATACGCAGTATTTT. The complete variable domain, with remaining parts taken from reference TRBV5-4 and TRBJ2-3, reads ETGVTQSPTHLIKTRGQQVTLRCSSQSGHNTVSWYQQALGQGPQFIFQYYREEENGRGNFPPRFSGLQFPNYSSELNVNALELDDSALYLCASSRLQGGIRVSTDTQYFGPGTRLTVL.

This clonotype was detected a few times. The chain uses TRBV19 and TRBJ2-1; no reliable D call. The CDR3 sequence is 13 residues long. Germline lookup yields CDR1 LNHDA and CDR2 SQIVND (reference sequence). The germline V and J ends were trimmed by 8 bases and 6 bases, with 14 bases remaining between them. The DNA for the CDR3 is TGTGCCAGTGTAGGTGAGAGCTTCAATGAGCAGTTCTTC. It yields the protein CASVGESFNEQFF.

This clonotype has more than one count but fewer than ten. The J gene is TRBJ1-3, the V gene TRBV5-1, with a possible D match to TRBD1 (5 bases). This CDR3 is 15 amino acids long. V was cut by 0 bases and J by 6 bases, with 13 bases left in between. The germline gives CDR1 SGHRS, CDR2 YFSETQ. CDR3 residues: CASSLDDSVQNTIYF. The DNA for the CDR3 is TGCGCCAGCAGCTTGGATGACAGCGTCCAAAACACCATATATTTT.

In its sample, this clonotype was seen many times. The rearrangement uses TRBV28 and TRBJ2-7, with 13 bases identical to TRBD2. This CDR3 has 15 residues. V lost 6 bases to trimming and J lost 0 bases; unmatched junction nucleotides: 2. The V gene's germline CDR1 is MDHEN and CDR2 SYDVKM. The CDR3 protein is CASSRTSGSSYEQYF. The CDR3 region has the DNA TGTGCCAGCAGCCGGACTAGCGGGAGCTCCTACGAGCAGTACTTC.

The chain couples TRBV4-1 to TRBJ2-7; 13 bases line up with TRBD2. CDR3 size: 18 residues. Germline V gives CDR1 MGHRA, CDR2 YSYEKL. Trimming at V came to 1 base and at J to 6 bases, leaving 12 bases not matched to a gene. CDR3 residues: CASSQVDMGLAGTGEQYF. In nucleotides, the CDR3 is TGCGCCAGCAGCCAAGTCGACATGGGACTAGCGGGAACCGGCGAGCAGTACTTC.

The chain links TRBV30 to TRBJ1-3; no firm D call. The CDR3 sequence is 13 residues long. V shed 0 bases and J shed 4 bases, with 7 bases lying between them. Germline assignment: CDR1 GTSNPN and CDR2 SVGIG (reference sequence). CDR3 bases: TGTGCCTGGAGTGTACTTGGAGGAAACACCATATATTTT. The encoded protein is CAWSVLGGNTIYF.

This clonotype was counted a few times. The rearrangement links TRBV20-1 to TRBJ1-2; no reliable D call. This CDR3 region has 15 residues. The germline V gene encodes CDR1 DFQATT and CDR2 SNEGSKA (reference sequence). With 0 bases removed from V and 6 bases from J, the gap between germline ends came to 17 bases. The DNA for the CDR3 is TGCAGTGCTAGAGATCTTCAGCGCCCCGGTGATGGCTACACCTTC. Translation: CSARDLQRPGDGYTF.

This clonotype has at least ten counts. This chain uses TRBV7-2 with TRBJ2-7; 9 nucleotides match TRBD2. The V segment lost 5 bases and the J segment 3 bases; nucleotides outside the gene matches: 5. The CDR3 totals 14 residues. Germline assignment: CDR1 SGHTA and CDR2 FQGNSA. DNA for the CDR3: TGTGCCAGCAGCCAGCGGGAGGCCCTCTACGAGCAGTACTTC. Amino acid sequence: CASSQREALYEQYF.

This clonotype has ten or more counts. This chain joins TRBV2 and TRBJ1-5; maybe TRBD1 (6 bases). This CDR3 is 14 amino acids long. Trimming removed 6 bases at V and 1 base at J, with 10 bases between. CDR1 and CDR2 (germline): SNHLY, FYNNEI. In DNA form, the CDR3 reads TGTGCCAGCAGAAGGGGGTTGAGCAATCAGCCCCAGCATTTT. This sequence encodes CASRRGLSNQPQHF.

This clonotype showed up just a few times. The chain links TRBV28 to TRBJ1-2; D not certain. There are 14 residues in the CDR3. Germline assignment: CDR1 MDHEN and CDR2 SYDVKM. Trimming took off 7 bases at V and 1 base at J, with 13 bases between the two ends. This CDR3 reads CASNLRGINYGYTF. CDR3 DNA sequence: TGTGCCAGCAATCTTCGGGGAATTAACTATGGCTACACCTTC.